This entry concerns a single TCR beta chain. What it recognizes is unknown. The sample is drawn from a study of cytomegalovirus exposure and HLA in healthy donors. The overall study: In terms of ancestry, the Caucasian-associated cluster contained roughly 81% of the roughly 400 genotyped donors.

Germline V CDR1 and CDR2: MNHEY, SMNVEV (reference sequence). The V end was cut by 0 bases, the J end by 7 bases, with 6 bases between. CDR3 length: 12 amino acids. PCR employed 60 Vbeta and 13 Jbeta primers. The repertoire was sequenced with immunoSEQ multiplex PCR; TCRdb's copy has only in-frame clones and lacks some. The table has about 130,000 clones, around 79% seen once; the top ten hold roughly 1.3%. Notes on the study in general: Most likely, a cluster of highly shared sequence variants arose as a sequencing artifact. The study listed 150 to 200 cytomegalovirus-associated TCR beta chains.

The chain couples TRBV27 to TRBJ1-2; a possible D gene is TRBD1 (5 bases). The specimen sequenced was PBMCs. The receptor comes from a woman in her thirties or forties in good health and CMV-seronegative. The CDR3 loop reads CASSLSGGGYTF. The DNA for the CDR3 is TGTGCCAGCAGTTTATCGGGGGGTGGCTACACCTTC.